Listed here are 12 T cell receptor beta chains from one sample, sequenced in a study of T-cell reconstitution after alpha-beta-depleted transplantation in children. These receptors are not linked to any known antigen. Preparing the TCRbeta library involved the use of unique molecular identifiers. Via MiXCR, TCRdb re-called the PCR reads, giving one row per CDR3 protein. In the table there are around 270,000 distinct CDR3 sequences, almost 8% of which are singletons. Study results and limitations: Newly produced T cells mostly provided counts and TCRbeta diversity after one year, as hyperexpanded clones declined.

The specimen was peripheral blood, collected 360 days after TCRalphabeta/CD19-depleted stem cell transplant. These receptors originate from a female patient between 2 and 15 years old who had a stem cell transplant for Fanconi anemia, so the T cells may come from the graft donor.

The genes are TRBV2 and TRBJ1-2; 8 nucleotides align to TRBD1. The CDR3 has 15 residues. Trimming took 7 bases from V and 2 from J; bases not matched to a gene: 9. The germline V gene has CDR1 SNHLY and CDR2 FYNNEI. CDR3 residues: CASNPRGQWNYGYTF. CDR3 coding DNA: TGTGCCAGCAACCCCAGGGGGCAGTGGAACTATGGCTACACCTTC. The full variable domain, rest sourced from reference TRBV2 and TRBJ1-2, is EPEVTQTPSHQVTQMGQEVILRCVPISNHLYFYWYRQILGQKVEFLVSFYNNEISEKSEIFDDQFSVERPDGSNFTLKIRSTKLEDSAMYFCASNPRGQWNYGYTFGSGTRLTVV.

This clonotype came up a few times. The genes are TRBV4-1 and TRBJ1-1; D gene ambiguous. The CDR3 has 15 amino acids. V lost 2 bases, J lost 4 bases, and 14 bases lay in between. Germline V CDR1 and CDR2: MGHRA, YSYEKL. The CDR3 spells CASSQTMGRTTEAFF. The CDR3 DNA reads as TGCGCCAGCAGCCAAACCATGGGGAGAACCACTGAAGCTTTCTTT.

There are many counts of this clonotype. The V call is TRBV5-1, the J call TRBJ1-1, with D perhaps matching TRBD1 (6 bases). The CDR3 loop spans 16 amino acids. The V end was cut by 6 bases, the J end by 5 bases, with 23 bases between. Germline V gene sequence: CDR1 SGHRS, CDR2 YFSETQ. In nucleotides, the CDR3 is TGCGCCAGCAAAGGACAGCCATTTCAGGAGGTGACTGAAGCTTTCTTT. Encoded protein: CASKGQPFQEVTEAFF.

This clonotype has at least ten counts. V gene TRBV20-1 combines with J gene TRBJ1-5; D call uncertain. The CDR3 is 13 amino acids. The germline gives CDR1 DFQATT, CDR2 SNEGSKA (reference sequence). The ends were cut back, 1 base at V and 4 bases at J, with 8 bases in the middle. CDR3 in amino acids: CSARGRMNQPQHF. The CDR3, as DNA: TGCAGTGCTAGAGGTAGGATGAATCAGCCCCAGCATTTT.

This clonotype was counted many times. The chain's CDR3 is CASSFSGRQPQHF. DNA for the CDR3: TGCGCCAGCAGCTTTAGTGGGAGACAGCCCCAGCATTTT. J is TRBJ1-5 and V is TRBV5-1; D remains ambiguous. The CDR3 runs to 13 residues. Between the trimmed V and J ends, which lost 2 bases and 7 bases, there was a span of 10 bases. The germline V gene has CDR1 SGHRS and CDR2 YFSETQ.

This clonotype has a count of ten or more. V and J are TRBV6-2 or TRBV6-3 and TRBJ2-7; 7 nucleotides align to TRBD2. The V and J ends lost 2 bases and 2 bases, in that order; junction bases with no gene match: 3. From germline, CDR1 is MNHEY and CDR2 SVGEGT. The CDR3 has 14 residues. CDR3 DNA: TGTGCCAGCAGTTACGGCGGGGGACCCTACGAGCAGTACGTC. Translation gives CASSYGGGPYEQYV.

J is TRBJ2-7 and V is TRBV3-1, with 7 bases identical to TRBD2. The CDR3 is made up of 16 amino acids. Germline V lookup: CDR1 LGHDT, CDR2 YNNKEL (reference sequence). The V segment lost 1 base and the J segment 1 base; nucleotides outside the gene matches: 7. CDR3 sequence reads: CASSQGLSGNSYEQYF. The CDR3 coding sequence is TGTGCCAGCAGCCAAGGGCTCAGCGGGAATTCCTACGAGCAGTACTTC.

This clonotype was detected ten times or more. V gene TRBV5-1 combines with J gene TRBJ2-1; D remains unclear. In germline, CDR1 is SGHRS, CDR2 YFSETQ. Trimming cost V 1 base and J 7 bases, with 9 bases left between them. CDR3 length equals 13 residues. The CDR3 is CASSLFIGNEQFF. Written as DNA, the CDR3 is TGCGCCAGCAGCTTGTTTATTGGGAATGAGCAGTTCTTC.

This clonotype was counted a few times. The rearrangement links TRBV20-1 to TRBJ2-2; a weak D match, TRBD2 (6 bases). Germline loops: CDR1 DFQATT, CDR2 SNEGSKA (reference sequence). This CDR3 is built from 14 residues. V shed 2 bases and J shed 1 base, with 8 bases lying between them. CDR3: CSARMGGNTGELFF. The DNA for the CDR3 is TGCAGTGCTAGAATGGGGGGGAACACCGGGGAGCTGTTTTTT.

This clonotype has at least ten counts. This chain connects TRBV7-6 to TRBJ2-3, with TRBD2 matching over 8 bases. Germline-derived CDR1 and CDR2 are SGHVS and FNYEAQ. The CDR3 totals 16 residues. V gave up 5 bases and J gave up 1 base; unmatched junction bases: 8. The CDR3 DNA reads TGTGCCAGCAGCCCCGTAGCGGGAACGGGCACAGATACGCAGTATTTT. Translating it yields CASSPVAGTGTDTQYF.

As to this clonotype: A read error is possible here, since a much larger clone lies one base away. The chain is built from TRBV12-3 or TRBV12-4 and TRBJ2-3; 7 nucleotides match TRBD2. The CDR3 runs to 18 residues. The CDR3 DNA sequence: TGTGCCATCAGTTTTCTACCGGTGGGGCGGGAGAAAGTAGATACGCAGTATTTT. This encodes CAISFLPVGREKVDTQYF.

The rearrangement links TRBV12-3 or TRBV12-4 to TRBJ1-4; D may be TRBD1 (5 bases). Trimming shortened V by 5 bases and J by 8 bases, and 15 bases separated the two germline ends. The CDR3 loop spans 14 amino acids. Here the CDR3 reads CASSAGLTEEKLFF. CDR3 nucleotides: TGTGCCAGCAGTGCGGGACTGACAGAGGAAAAACTGTTTTTT.